This T cell receptor beta chain was observed in a study of CD8 T cells in Susac syndrome. With random hexamers, reverse transcription was performed on about 0.5 to 1 ug of RNA. TCR beta CDR3 was amplified by immunoSEQ multiplex PCR. This amplification extended across 54 Vbeta and 13 Jbeta segments. From the immunoSEQ multiplex PCR reads, TCRdb called clonotypes with MiXCR, one entry per CDR3 protein. The sample includes around 180,000 distinct CDR3 sequences, roughly 96% of them seen just once. This clonotype was seen once. The CDR3 length is 16 residues. CDR1 DFQATT and CDR2 SNEGSKA come from the germline V gene (reference sequence). Trimming left V 1 base short and J 1 base short, with 15 bases between. Negative isolation was used for CD8+ and CD4+ T cells and FACS enrichment for TEMRA cells.

The TCR sequence derives from a human donor with multiple sclerosis. The chain recombines TRBV20-1 with TRBJ2-3; possible D gene TRBD2, 5 bases. Input material: CD8+ T cells from PBMCs. The CDR3 coding sequence is TGCAGTGCTAGAGCGGGTCTGCTAGCTCGCACAGATACGCAGTATTTT. This translates into CSARAGLLARTDTQYF.